These 2 T cell receptor beta chains were all obtained from the same sample, sequenced in a study of T cell repertoires and HLA-DP antigens. The repertoire was sequenced with immunoSEQ multiplex PCR; TCRdb's copy has only in-frame clones and lacks some. In the table there are approximately 100,000 clones, approximately 86% of which are singletons. Their cognate antigens are unknown. Input material: CD4+ T cells from PBMCs. The receptors originated from a man in his fifties in good health and CMV-seronegative.

In the case of this clone: The germline gene is not matched at one end of the junction; a read error may be the cause. The chain is built from TRBV18 and TRBJ1-1; no definite D call. The CDR3 consists of 14 residues. The germline V gene encodes CDR1 KGHSH and CDR2 LQKENI. For the CDR3, the DNA is TGTGCCAGCTCAACCAAGGAGGGAAACACTGAAGCTTCCTTT. It codes for CASSTKEGNTEASF.

The sample holds a few counts of this clone. The chain is built from TRBV11-2 and TRBJ2-7, with unresolved D. Germline V gene sequence: CDR1 SGHAT, CDR2 FQNNGV. The CDR3 runs 12 residues. V was trimmed by 3 bases and J by 5 bases, leaving 8 bases between them. CDR3 in amino acids: CASSFSFNEQYF. CDR3 DNA: TGTGCCAGCAGCTTTAGTTTCAACGAGCAGTACTTC.